The entry below describes one TCR beta chain. What it binds is not known. The record originates from a study of blood T cell dynamics during melanoma immunotherapy. Overall study findings and caveats: Disease-control patients' PBMC repertoires became either more clonal or more diverse at W3.

The time point here: week 3, after first cycle of checkpoint inhibitor. At 12 weeks after first infusion, RECIST 1.1 defined response for most patients. Prior systemic cancer therapy, immunosuppressant use and other active malignancies excluded patients. Every bulk PBMC sample received the same 350 ng of DNA. The assay was immunoSEQ multiplex PCR, and TCRdb's table has in-frame clones only and misses some. The sample contains just under 6,000 clones, about four fifths of which appear only once. This specimen was blood, taken from a patient treated with checkpoint blockade. The sequence derives from a human donor with melanoma.

CDR3 residues: CASSQGTSGQETQYF. The CDR3, as DNA: TGCGCCAGCAGCCAGGGGACTAGCGGACAAGAGACCCAGTACTTC. V is TRBV5-1 and J is TRBJ2-5; TRBD2 aligns across 11 bases. The length of the CDR3 is 15 residues. The V and J ends lost 4 bases and 2 bases, in that order; junction bases with no gene match: 4. Per the germline V gene, CDR1 is SGHRS and CDR2 is YFSETQ.